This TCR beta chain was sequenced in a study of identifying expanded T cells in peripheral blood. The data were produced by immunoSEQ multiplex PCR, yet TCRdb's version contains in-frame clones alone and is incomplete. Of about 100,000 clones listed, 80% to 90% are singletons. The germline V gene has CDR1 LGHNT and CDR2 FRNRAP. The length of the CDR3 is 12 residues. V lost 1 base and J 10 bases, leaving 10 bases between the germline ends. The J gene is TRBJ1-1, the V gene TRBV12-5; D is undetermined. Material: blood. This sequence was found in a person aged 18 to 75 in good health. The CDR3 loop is CASGLAGVTAFF. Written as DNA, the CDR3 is TGTGCTAGTGGTTTGGCGGGTGTGACAGCTTTCTTT.